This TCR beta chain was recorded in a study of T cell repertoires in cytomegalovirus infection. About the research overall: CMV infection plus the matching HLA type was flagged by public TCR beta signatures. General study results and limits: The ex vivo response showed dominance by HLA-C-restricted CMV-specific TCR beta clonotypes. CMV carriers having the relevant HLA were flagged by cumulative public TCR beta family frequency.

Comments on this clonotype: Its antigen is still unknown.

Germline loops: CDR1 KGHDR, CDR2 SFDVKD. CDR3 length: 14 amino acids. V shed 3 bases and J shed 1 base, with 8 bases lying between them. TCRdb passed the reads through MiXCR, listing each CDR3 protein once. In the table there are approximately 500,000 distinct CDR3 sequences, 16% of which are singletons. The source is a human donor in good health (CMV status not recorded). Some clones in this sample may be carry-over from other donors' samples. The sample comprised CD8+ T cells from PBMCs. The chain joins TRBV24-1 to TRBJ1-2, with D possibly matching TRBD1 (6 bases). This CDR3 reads CATSDQGHNYGYTF. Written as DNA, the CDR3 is TGTGCCACCAGTGATCAGGGGCATAACTATGGCTACACCTTC.